This TCR beta chain appears in the sequencing data of a study of T-cell memory formation after mild COVID-19. V was shortened by 0 bases and J by 2 bases, with 13 bases between the two germline ends. The V gene's germline CDR1 is LGHNA and CDR2 YNFKEQ. This CDR3 contains 16 residues. Each CDR3 protein gets one entry after TCRdb re-called the 5' RACE reads with MiXCR. The table shows around 310,000 distinct CDR3 sequences, with less than 25% occurring only once. This clonotype turned up a few times. The chain is built from TRBV4-2 and TRBJ2-5; D may correspond to TRBD1 or TRBD2 (6 bases each). The receptor comes from a man aged 18 to 30 who had mild COVID-19 (a few samples of this study predate the infection). Cell type and time point are not known. The sequenced sample was PBMCs or a T cell subset sorted from them (not recorded which). The CDR3 DNA sequence: TGTGCCAGCAGCCAAGATCCGGGGGCAGGGCAAGAGACCCAGTACTTC. Translated: CASSQDPGAGQETQYF.